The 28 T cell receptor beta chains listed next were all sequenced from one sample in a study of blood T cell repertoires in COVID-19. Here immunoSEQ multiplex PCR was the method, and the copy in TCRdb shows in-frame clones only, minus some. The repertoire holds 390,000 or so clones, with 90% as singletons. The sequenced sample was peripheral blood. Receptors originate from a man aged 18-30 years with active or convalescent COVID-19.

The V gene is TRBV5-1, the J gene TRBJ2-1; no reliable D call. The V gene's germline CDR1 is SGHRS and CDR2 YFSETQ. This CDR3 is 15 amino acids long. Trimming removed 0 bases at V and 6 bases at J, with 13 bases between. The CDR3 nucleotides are TGCGCCAGCAGCTTGGCGGGTCCCAGAGCCAATGAGCAGTTCTTC. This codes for CASSLAGPRANEQFF. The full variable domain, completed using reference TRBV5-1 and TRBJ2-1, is KAGVTQTPRYLIKTRGQQVTLSCSPISGHRSVSWYQQTPGQGLQFLFEYFSETQRNKGNFPGRFSGRQFSNSRSEMNVSTLELGDSALYLCASSLAGPRANEQFFGPGTRLTVL.

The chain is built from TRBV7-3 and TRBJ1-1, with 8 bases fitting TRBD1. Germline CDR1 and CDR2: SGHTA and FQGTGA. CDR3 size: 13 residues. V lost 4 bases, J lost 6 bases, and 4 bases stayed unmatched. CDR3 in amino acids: CASSSRGPAEAFF. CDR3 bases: TGTGCCAGCAGCTCCAGGGGGCCCGCTGAAGCTTTCTTT.

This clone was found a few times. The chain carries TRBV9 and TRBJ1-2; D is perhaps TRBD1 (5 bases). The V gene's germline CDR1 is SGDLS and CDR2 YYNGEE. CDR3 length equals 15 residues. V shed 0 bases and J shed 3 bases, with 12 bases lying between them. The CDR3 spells CASSVGLTEDYGYTF. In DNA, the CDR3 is TGTGCCAGCAGCGTAGGACTGACAGAGGACTATGGCTACACCTTC. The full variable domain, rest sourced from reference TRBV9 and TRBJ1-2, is DSGVTQTPKHLITATGQRVTLRCSPRSGDLSVYWYQQSLDQGLQFLIQYYNGEERAKGNILERFSAQQFPDLHSELNLSSLELGDSALYFCASSVGLTEDYGYTFGSGTRLTVV.

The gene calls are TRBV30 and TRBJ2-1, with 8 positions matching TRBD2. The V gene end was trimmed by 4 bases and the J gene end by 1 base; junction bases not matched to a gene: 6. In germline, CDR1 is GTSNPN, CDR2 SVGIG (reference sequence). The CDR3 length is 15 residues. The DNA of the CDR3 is TGTGCCTGGACCCTAGCGGGTCTGTCCTACAATGAGCAGTTCTTC. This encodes CAWTLAGLSYNEQFF.

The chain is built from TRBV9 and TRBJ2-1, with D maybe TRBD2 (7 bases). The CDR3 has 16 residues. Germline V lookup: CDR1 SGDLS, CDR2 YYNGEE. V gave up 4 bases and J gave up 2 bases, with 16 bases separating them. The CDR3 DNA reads TGTGCCAGCAGCCTGGGGGGGCAGGGCCCCTACAATGAGCAGTTCTTC. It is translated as CASSLGGQGPYNEQFF.

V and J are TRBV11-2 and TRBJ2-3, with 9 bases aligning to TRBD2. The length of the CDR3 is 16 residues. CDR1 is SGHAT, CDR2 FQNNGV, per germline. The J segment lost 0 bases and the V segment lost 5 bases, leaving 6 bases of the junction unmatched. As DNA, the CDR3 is TGTGCCAGCAGCACGAGCGGGGGGCCCAGCACAGATACGCAGTATTTT. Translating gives CASSTSGGPSTDTQYF.

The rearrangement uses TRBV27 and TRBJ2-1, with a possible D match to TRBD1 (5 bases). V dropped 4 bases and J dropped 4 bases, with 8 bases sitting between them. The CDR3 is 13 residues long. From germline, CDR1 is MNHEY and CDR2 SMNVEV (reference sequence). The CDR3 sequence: CASSWGRYNEQFF. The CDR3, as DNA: TGTGCCAGCAGTTGGGGCAGATACAATGAGCAGTTCTTC.

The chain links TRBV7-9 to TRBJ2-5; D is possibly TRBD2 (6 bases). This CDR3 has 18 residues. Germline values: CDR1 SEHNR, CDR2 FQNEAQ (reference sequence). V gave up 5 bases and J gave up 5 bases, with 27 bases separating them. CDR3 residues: CASSARSKREVGLETQYF. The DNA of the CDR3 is TGTGCCAGCAGCGCCCGGTCTAAGAGGGAGGTTGGTTTGGAGACCCAGTACTTC.

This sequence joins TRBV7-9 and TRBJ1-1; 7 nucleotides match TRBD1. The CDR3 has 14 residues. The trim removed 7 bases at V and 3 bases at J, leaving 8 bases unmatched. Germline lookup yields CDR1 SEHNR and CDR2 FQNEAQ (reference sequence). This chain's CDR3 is CASTKTGRYTEAFF. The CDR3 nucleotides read TGTGCCAGCACCAAGACAGGGCGGTACACTGAAGCTTTCTTT.

The DNA of the CDR3 is TGTGCCAGCAGCCGCGGGGGAGGGAACACTGAAGCTTTCTTT. Translated: CASSRGGGNTEAFF. The chain employs TRBV11-3 and TRBJ1-1; D may be TRBD1 (5 bases). Germline CDR1 is SGHNT and CDR2 is YENEEA. V lost 5 bases, J lost 1 base, and 11 bases lay in between. CDR3 length equals 14 residues. The full variable domain, its missing parts supplied by reference TRBV11-3 and TRBJ1-1, is EAGVVQSPRYKIIEKKQPVAFWCNPISGHNTLYWYLQNLGQGPELLIRYENEEAVDDSQLPKDRFSAERLKGVDSTLKIQPAELGDSAVYLCASSRGGGNTEAFFGQGTRLTVV.

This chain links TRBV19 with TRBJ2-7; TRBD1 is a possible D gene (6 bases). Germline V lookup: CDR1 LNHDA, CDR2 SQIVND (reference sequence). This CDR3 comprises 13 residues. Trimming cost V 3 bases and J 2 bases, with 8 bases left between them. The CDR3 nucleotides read TGTGCCAGTAGTATGGGACAACCCTACGAGCAGTACTTC. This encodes CASSMGQPYEQYF.

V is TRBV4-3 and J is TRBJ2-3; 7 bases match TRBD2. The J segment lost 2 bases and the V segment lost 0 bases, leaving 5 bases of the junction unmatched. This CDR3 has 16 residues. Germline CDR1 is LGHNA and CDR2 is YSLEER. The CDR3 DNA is TGCGCCAGCAGCCAAGACCGGGGGGACTTCACAGATACGCAGTATTTT. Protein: CASSQDRGDFTDTQYF.

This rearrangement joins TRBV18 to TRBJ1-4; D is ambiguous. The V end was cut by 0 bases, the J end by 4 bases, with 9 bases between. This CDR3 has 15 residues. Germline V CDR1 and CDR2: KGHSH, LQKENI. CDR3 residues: CASSPPGTFNEKLFF. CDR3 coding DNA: TGTGCCAGCTCACCACCTGGTACATTTAATGAAAAACTGTTTTTT. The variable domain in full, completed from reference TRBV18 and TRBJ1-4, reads NAGVMQNPRHLVRRRGQEARLRCSPMKGHSHVYWYRQLPEEGLKFMVYLQKENIIDESGMPKERFSAEFPKEGPSILRIQQVVRGDSAAYFCASSPPGTFNEKLFFGSGTQLSVL.

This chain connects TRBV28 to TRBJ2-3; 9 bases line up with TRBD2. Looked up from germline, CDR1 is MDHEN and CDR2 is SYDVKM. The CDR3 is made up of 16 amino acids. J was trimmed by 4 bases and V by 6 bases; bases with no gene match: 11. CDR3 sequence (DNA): TGTGCCAGCAGCCTCTTAGTGGCGGGAGGGCCAGATACGCAGTATTTT. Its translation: CASSLLVAGGPDTQYF. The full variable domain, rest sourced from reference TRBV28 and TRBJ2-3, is DVKVTQSSRYLVKRTGEKVFLECVQDMDHENMFWYRQDPGLGLRLIYFSYDVKMKEKGDIPEGYSVSREKKERFSLILESASTNQTSMYLCASSLLVAGGPDTQYFGPGTRLTVL.

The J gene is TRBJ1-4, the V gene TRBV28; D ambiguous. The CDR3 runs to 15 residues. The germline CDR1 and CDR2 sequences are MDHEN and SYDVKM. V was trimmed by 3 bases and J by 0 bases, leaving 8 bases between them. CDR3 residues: CASSFTSATNEKLFF. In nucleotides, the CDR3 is TGTGCCAGCAGTTTTACAAGCGCAACTAATGAAAAACTGTTTTTT.

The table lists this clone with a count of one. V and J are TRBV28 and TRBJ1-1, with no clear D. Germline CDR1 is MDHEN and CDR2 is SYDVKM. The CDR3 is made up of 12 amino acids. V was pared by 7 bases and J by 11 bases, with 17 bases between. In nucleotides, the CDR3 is TGTGCCAGCACTAAAGCCCGTGAGTATGCTTTCTTT. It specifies CASTKAREYAFF.

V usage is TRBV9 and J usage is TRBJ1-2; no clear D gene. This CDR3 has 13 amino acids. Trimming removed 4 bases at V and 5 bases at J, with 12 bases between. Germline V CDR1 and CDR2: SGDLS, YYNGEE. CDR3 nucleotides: TGTGCCAGCAGCCCACCCGTGGAGTATGGCTACACCTTC. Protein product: CASSPPVEYGYTF.

As DNA, the CDR3 is TGTGCCAGCGGCCATGGGACTAGCGCTTACAATGAGCAGTTCTTC. This codes for CASGHGTSAYNEQFF. V is TRBV25-1 and J is TRBJ2-1; 10 bases align to TRBD2. This CDR3 region has 15 residues. Germline trimming cut 8 bases from V and 4 bases from J; bases unmatched to any gene: 8. Germline CDR1 and CDR2: MGHDK and SYGVNS.

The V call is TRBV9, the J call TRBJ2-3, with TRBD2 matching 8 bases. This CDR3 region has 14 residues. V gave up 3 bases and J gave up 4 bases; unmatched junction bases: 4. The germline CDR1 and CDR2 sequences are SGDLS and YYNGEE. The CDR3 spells CASSAREGADTQYF. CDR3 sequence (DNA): TGTGCCAGCAGCGCCCGGGAGGGTGCAGATACGCAGTATTTT.

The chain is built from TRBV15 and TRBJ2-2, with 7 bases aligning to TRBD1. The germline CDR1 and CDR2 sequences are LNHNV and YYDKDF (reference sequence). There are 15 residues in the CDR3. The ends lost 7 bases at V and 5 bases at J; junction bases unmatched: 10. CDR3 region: CATTRQGMVTGELFF. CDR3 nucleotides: TGTGCCACCACCCGACAGGGAATGGTTACCGGGGAGCTGTTTTTT.

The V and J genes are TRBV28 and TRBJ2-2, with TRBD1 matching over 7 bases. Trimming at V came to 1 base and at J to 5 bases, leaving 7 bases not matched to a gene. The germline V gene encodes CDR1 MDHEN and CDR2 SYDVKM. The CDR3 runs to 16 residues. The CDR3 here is CASSLFRQGGTGELFF. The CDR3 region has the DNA TGTGCCAGCAGTTTATTTAGACAGGGCGGAACCGGGGAGCTGTTTTTT.

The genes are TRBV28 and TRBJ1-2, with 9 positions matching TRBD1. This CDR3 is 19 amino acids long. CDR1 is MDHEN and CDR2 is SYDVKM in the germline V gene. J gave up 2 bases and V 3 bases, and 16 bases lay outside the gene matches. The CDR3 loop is CASSFGTGPKRRKNYGYTF. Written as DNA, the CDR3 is TGTGCCAGCAGTTTTGGGACAGGGCCGAAGAGGCGTAAAAACTATGGCTACACCTTC.

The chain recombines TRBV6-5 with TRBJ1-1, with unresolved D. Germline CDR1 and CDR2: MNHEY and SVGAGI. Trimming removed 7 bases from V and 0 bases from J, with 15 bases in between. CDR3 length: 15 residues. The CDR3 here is CASTRNSQMNTEAFF. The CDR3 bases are TGTGCCAGCACCAGAAACAGTCAGATGAACACTGAAGCTTTCTTT.

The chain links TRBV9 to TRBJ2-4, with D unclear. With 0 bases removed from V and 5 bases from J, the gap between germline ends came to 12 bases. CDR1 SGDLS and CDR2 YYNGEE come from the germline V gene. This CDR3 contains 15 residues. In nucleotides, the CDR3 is TGTGCCAGCAGCGTAGGAGGCCTAGTGCAAAACATTCAGTACTTC. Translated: CASSVGGLVQNIQYF.

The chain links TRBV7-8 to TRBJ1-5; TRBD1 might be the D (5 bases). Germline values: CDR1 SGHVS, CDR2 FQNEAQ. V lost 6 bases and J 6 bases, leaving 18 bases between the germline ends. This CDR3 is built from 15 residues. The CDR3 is CASSSQGQGRQPQHF. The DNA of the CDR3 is TGTGCCAGCAGTTCCCAGGGCCAAGGGCGTCAGCCCCAGCATTTT.

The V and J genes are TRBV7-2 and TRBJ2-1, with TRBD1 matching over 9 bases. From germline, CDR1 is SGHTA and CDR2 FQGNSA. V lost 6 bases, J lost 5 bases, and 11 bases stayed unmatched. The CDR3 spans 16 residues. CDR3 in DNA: TGTGCCAGCAGTCTTAGAATCGGACAGGGGCACAATGAGCAGTTCTTC. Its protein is CASSLRIGQGHNEQFF.

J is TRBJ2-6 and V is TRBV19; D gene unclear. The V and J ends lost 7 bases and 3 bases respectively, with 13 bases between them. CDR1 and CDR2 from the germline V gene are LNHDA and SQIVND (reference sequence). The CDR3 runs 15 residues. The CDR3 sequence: CASTRQAFGANVLTF. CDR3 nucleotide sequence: TGTGCCAGTACCCGGCAGGCCTTTGGGGCCAACGTCCTGACTTTC.

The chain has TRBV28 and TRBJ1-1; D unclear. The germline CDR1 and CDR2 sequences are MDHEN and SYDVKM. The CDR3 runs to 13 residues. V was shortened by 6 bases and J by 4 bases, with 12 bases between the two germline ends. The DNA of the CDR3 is TGTGCCAGCAGCAAACCCGTTAGCACTGAAGCTTTCTTT. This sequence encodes CASSKPVSTEAFF.